This T cell receptor (beta chain) is from a study of T cell responses to AZD1222 COVID-19 vaccine. Study findings and constraints: Sampling captured repertoires only after the peak T cell response. It was only a handful of AZD1222 recipients who were seropositive at baseline. Across the whole spike, CD4 TCRs peaked at regions 160-218 and 743-854.

Second-dose schedules of about 4 or about 12 weeks were combined. On this clone itself: What it binds is unknown.

The germline V gene encodes CDR1 SGHTA and CDR2 FQGNSA. CDR3 size: 14 residues. The V and J ends lost 7 bases and 6 bases respectively, with 18 bases between them. Data came from immunoSEQ multiplex PCR; TCRdb stores just in-frame clones and leaves some out. The sample comprises 150,000 or so clones, about 89% of which are singletons, and around 3.8% rests with the top ten. Sequencing was performed on peripheral blood, taken 28 days after the second AZD1222 dose. This TCR derives from an adult who received the AZD1222 COVID-19 vaccine. The genes are TRBV7-2 and TRBJ2-5; the D gene is possibly TRBD2 (6 bases). CDR3 coding DNA: TGTGCCAGCACCCAAGGAGGGAGGCCGAAGACCCAGTACTTC. This codes for CASTQGGRPKTQYF.